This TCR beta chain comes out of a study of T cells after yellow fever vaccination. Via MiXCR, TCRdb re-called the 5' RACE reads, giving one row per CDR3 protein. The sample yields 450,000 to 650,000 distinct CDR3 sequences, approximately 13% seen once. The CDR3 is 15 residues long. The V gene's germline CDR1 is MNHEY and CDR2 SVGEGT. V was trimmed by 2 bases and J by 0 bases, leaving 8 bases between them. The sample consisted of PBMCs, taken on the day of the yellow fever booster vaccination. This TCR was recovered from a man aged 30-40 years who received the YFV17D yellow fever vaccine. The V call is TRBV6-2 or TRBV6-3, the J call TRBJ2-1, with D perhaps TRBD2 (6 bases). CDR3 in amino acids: CASSYGGASYNEQFF. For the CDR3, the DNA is TGTGCCAGCAGTTACGGCGGGGCCTCCTACAATGAGCAGTTCTTC.